A single sample gave rise to the 23 T cell receptor beta chains below, sequenced in a study of tissue T cells after allogeneic stem cell transplantation. Measured with immunoSEQ multiplex PCR; TCRdb has only the in-frame clones, and not every one. The data contain around 6,000 clones, roughly 52% of them singletons. Time point in this sample: mouse harvest day 7 after allogeneic transplant. Tail vein injection delivered 10^7 T-cell-depleted bone marrow cells and 10^6 splenic CD5+ T cells. The specimen sequenced was gut tissue. The receptors stem from a female BALB/c mouse given C57BL/6 T cells with graft-versus-host disease after an allogeneic hematopoietic cell transplant.

This clone appeared a few times. Genes and germline come from the mouse. From the germline J gene comes the end of the CDR3, since the read stops 1 residue before it. The genes are TRBV26 and TRBJ2-1; the D gene is possibly TRBD1 (6 bases). Germline V gene sequence: CDR1 KGHPV, CDR2 FQNQEV (reference sequence). V was pared by 4 bases and J by 1 base, with 8 bases between. This CDR3 is 14 amino acids long. CDR3 DNA (partial): TGTGCCAGCAGTCCGCAGGGGAACTATGCTGAGCAGTTC. Its protein is CASSPQGNYAEQF. The whole CDR3 sequence reads CASSPQGNYAEQFF. The variable domain in full, completed from reference TRBV26 and TRBJ2-1, reads NSKVIQTPRYLVKGQGQKAKMRCIPEKGHPVVFWYQQNKNNEFKFLINFQNQEVLQQIDMTEKRFSAECPSNSPCSLEIQSSEAGDSALYLCASSPQGNYAEQFFGPGTRLTVL.

Worth noting for this clone: Genes and germline come from the mouse. The CDR3 goes on 1 residue after the read ends, and that part is filled in from the germline J gene. The rearrangement joins TRBV12-1 to TRBJ2-5, with D maybe TRBD1 (6 bases). Trimming cost V 0 bases and J 2 bases, with 8 bases left between them. CDR1 is SGHSN, CDR2 HYEKVE, per germline. The CDR3 is made up of 14 amino acids. CDR3 bases read: TGTGCCAGCTCTCTCCGGGACATCCAAGACACCCAGTAC. Its translation is CASSLRDIQDTQY. From start to end, the CDR3 is CASSLRDIQDTQYF.

Points on this clone: Gene names denote mouse genes. The read terminates 1 residue before the CDR3 end, so the remaining end is supplied by the germline J gene. Other DNA sequences from this sample encode an identical CDR3 as well. V usage is TRBV26 and J usage is TRBJ1-1; D call uncertain. The germline gives CDR1 KGHPV, CDR2 FQNQEV (reference sequence). The CDR3 spans 12 residues. Trimming pared 4 bases from V and 1 base from J, leaving 4 bases between. The CDR3: CASSQGNTEVFF. CDR3 bases read: TGTGCCAGCAGTCAGGGAAACACAGAAGTCTTC.

This clone is medium-sized in the sample. Mouse names are used for the genes. Coverage ceases 1 residue before the CDR3 finishes, and the germline J gene fills in the end. The chain employs TRBV29 and TRBJ1-6; 7 bases match TRBD1. TRBJ1-6 is sorted into the ORF group, with uncertain function. Germline V gene lookup returns CDR1 MSHET and CDR2 SYDVDS. CDR3 length: 14 amino acids. Unmatched junction bases numbered 0, after V lost 4 bases and J lost 3 bases. CDR3 in amino acids: CASSSGGYNSPLYF. CDR3 DNA (partial): TGTGCTAGCAGTTCAGGGGGCTATAATTCGCCCCTCTAC.

In the case of this clone: The germline and genes are mouse ones. The sequenced CDR3 bases are TGTGCCAGCAGTCTCACAACTAACCAAGACACCCAGTAC. Translating gives CASSLTTNQDTQY. The whole CDR3 protein is CASSLTTNQDTQYF. The chain is built from TRBV26 and TRBJ2-5; no firm D call. Coverage ceases 1 residue before the CDR3 finishes, and the germline J gene fills in the end. Germline CDR1 reads KGHPV; CDR2 reads FQNQEV (reference sequence). V was shortened by 3 bases and J by 0 bases, with 7 bases between the two germline ends. The CDR3 extends over 14 amino acids.

Of note for this clone: Germline and genes here are mouse. The sequence runs out 1 residue before the end of the CDR3; the remainder is reconstructed from the germline J gene. V usage is TRBV31 and J usage is TRBJ1-2, with D unresolved. The CDR3 spans 11 residues. V was trimmed by 0 bases and J by 3 bases, leaving 2 bases between them. Germline-derived CDR1 and CDR2 are GKSSPN and SITVG. The sequenced CDR3 bases are TGTGCCTGGAGTCTAGACTCCGACTACACC. It translates to CAWSLDSDYT. The entire CDR3 reads CAWSLDSDYTF.

Comment on this clone: Genes and germline are mouse. The CDR3 end lies 1 residue beyond the end of the read and is filled in from the germline J gene. The V gene is TRBV1, the J gene TRBJ2-5, with TRBD2 matching 11 bases. Germline CDR1 reads NSQYPW; CDR2 reads LRSPGD (reference sequence). The CDR3 covers 15 residues. The V gene end was trimmed by 5 bases and the J gene end by 2 bases; junction bases not matched to a gene: 3. The covered CDR3 bases are TGCACCTGCAGTCCCGGGACTGGGGGCCAAGACACCCAGTAC. This translates into CTCSPGTGGQDTQY. The whole CDR3 is CTCSPGTGGQDTQYF.

Concerning this clone itself: Mouse gene names apply. The CDR3 end falls 1 residue outside the read, so it is completed with the germline J gene. The chain uses TRBV26 and TRBJ1-2; D remains ambiguous. V lost 2 bases and J 1 base, leaving 5 bases between the germline ends. The germline V gene has CDR1 KGHPV and CDR2 FQNQEV (reference sequence). The CDR3 spans 13 residues. The CDR3 reads CASSLRRNSDYTF. CDR3 DNA, as far as it was read: TGTGCCAGCAGTCTGAGAAGAAACTCCGACTACACC.

Concerning this clone: Gene labels here are mouse ones. From the germline J gene comes the end of the CDR3, since the read stops 1 residue before it. The V and J genes are TRBV3 and TRBJ1-2; 8 positions match TRBD1. Losses at the gene ends were 4 bases for V and 1 base for J; bases not matched to a gene: 5. This CDR3 has 15 residues. Germline values: CDR1 SNHLY, CDR2 FYNGKV (reference sequence). The DNA read from the CDR3 is TGTGCCAGCAGCTCCCGGGACAGGAAAAACTCCGACTACACC. It is translated as CASSSRDRKNSDYT. In full, the CDR3 is CASSSRDRKNSDYTF.

About this clone: The listed genes are named as in mouse. The read ends 1 residue early relative to the CDR3; the germline J gene fills the gap. The V and J genes are TRBV3 and TRBJ1-1; 12 bases line up with TRBD1. Germline CDR1 SNHLY, CDR2 FYNGKV (reference sequence). This CDR3 spans 16 amino acids. The V gene end was trimmed by 4 bases and the J gene end by 2 bases; junction bases not matched to a gene: 5. The DNA read from the CDR3 is TGTGCCAGCAGCTCCTGGGACAGGGGGCGCAACACAGAAGTCTTC. It yields the protein CASSSWDRGRNTEVF. The whole CDR3 protein reads CASSSWDRGRNTEVFF.

This clone showed up just a few times. Gene names are the mouse ones. The read stops 1 residue short of the end of the CDR3; the missing end is completed from the germline J gene. The chain couples TRBV3 to TRBJ1-3; no clear D gene. The CDR3 contains 12 residues. V shed 2 bases and J shed 5 bases, with 4 bases lying between them. Germline CDR1 reads SNHLY; CDR2 reads FYNGKV (reference sequence). Here the CDR3 reads CASSLYRNTLYF. The CDR3 DNA, read in part, is TGTGCCAGCAGCTTATACAGAAATACGCTCTAT.

To note about this clone: A read error is possible here, since a much larger clone lies one base away. The germline and genes are mouse ones. Read coverage stops 1 residue before the CDR3 terminus; the germline J gene supplies the remainder. The sample holds other DNA sequences that translate to the same CDR3. This sequence joins TRBV26 and TRBJ2-2; 10 bases align to TRBD1. Germline V gene lookup returns CDR1 KGHPV and CDR2 FQNQEV (reference sequence). This CDR3 spans 15 amino acids. The ends lost 6 bases at V and 3 bases at J; junction bases unmatched: 4. CDR3 protein: CASSRQGADTGQLYF. Incomplete CDR3 DNA: TGTGCCAGCAGCCGACAGGGGGCGGACACCGGGCAGCTCTAC. Full variable domain (missing parts from reference TRBV26 and TRBJ2-2): NSKVIQTPRYLVKGQGQKAKMRCIPEKGHPVVFWYQQNKNNEFKFLINFQNQEVLQQIDMTEKRFSAECPSNSPCSLEIQSSEAGDSALYLCASSRQGADTGQLYFGEGSKLTVL.

In regard to this clone: The genes are named according to mouse. From the germline J gene comes the end of the CDR3, since the read stops 1 residue before it. J is TRBJ2-5 and V is TRBV3; the match to TRBD2 covers 10 bases. This CDR3 is 13 amino acids long. Germline assignment: CDR1 SNHLY and CDR2 FYNGKV (reference sequence). Trimming at V came to 4 bases and at J to 6 bases, leaving 1 base not matched to a gene. This chain's CDR3 is CASSSLGGDTQYF. The DNA read from the CDR3 is TGTGCCAGCAGCTCACTGGGGGGGGACACCCAGTAC.

As regards this clone: Germline and genes here are mouse. The observed sequence ends 1 residue before the CDR3 terminus, with the missing tail filled in from the germline J gene. This sequence joins TRBV20 and TRBJ1-4; no reliable D call. The CDR3 is 13 residues long. Germline V gene lookup returns CDR1 GFQATS and CDR2 STVNSAI. V was clipped by 2 bases and J by 3 bases, with 7 bases between them. Incomplete CDR3 DNA: TGTGGTGCTAGGAGGCCAACCAACGAAAGATTATTT. It specifies CGARRPTNERLF. The complete CDR3 protein is CGARRPTNERLFF.

Of note for this clone: Genes and germline are mouse. Read coverage stops 1 residue before the CDR3 terminus; the germline J gene supplies the remainder. J is TRBJ1-1 and V is TRBV26, with D uncertain. Per germline, CDR1 KGHPV and CDR2 FQNQEV (reference sequence). V was cut by 6 bases and J by 1 base, with 9 bases left in between. The CDR3 is 13 residues long. CDR3: CASRRTRNTEVFF. CDR3 DNA, as far as it was read: TGTGCCAGCAGGCGAACAAGAAACACAGAAGTCTTC.

To note about this clone: The gene symbols are mouse symbols. From the germline J gene comes the end of the CDR3, since the read stops 1 residue before it. The V and J genes are TRBV16 and TRBJ1-1; D not certain. The CDR3 sequence is 11 residues long. Trimming stripped 6 bases from V and 1 base from J, with 3 bases between. The germline gives CDR1 SGHSA, CDR2 FRNQAP. Here the CDR3 reads CASRENTEVFF. The sequenced CDR3 bases are TGTGCAAGCAGGGAAAACACAGAAGTCTTC.

This clone is labeled medium-sized. The germline and genes are mouse ones. The read stops 1 residue short of the end of the CDR3; the missing end is completed from the germline J gene. The chain couples TRBV3 to TRBJ2-3; D possibly uses TRBD1 or TRBD2 (6 bases each). The ends were cut back, 4 bases at V and 0 bases at J, with 11 bases in the middle. Germline V gene lookup returns CDR1 SNHLY and CDR2 FYNGKV (reference sequence). This CDR3 comprises 15 residues. CDR3 loop: CASSSLGASAETLYF. The sequenced CDR3 bases are TGTGCCAGCAGCTCCTTGGGGGCTAGTGCAGAAACGCTGTAT.

As regards this clone: Mouse names are used for the genes. The missing CDR3 end, 1 residue past where the read stops, is filled in from the germline J gene. V is TRBV26 and J is TRBJ1-2, with 7 positions matching TRBD1. The CDR3 runs to 14 residues. Germline trimming cut 3 bases from V and 0 bases from J; bases unmatched to any gene: 1. Germline CDR1 is KGHPV and CDR2 is FQNQEV (reference sequence). The CDR3 protein is CASSLQGANSDYTF. The CDR3 bases that were read are TGTGCCAGCAGTCTTCAGGGGGCAAACTCCGACTACACC.

A note on this clone: Here the gene names and germline are mouse. From the germline J gene comes the end of the CDR3, since the read stops 1 residue before it. This chain links TRBV19 with TRBJ2-3; D not resolved. Between the trimmed V and J ends, which lost 6 bases and 0 bases, there was a span of 2 bases. Germline assignment: CDR1 FNHDT and CDR2 SITEND (reference sequence). The CDR3 contains 11 residues. The CDR3 bases that were read are TGTGCCAGCAACAGTGCAGAAACGCTGTAT. Protein sequence: CASNSAETLY. The whole CDR3 is CASNSAETLYF.

A remark on this clone: Mouse gene names and germline throughout. The missing CDR3 end, 1 residue past where the read stops, is filled in from the germline J gene. The chain links TRBV2 to TRBJ2-4; D remains unclear. The CDR3 runs to 16 residues. Trimming cost V 5 bases and J 0 bases, with 15 bases left between them. CDR1 and CDR2 from the germline V gene are LGHNA and YSYQKL. The sequenced CDR3 bases are TGTGCCAGCAGCTCACTACACGGCGGGAGTCAAAACACCTTGTAC. Amino acids: CASSSLHGGSQNTLY. The entire CDR3 reads CASSSLHGGSQNTLYF.

About this clone: Gene names denote mouse genes. The sequenced fragment ends 1 residue before the CDR3 boundary, so the rest is inferred from the germline J gene. The V and J genes are TRBV16 and TRBJ1-1; D unclear. V was trimmed by 6 bases and J by 1 base, leaving 9 bases between them. CDR3 length equals 13 residues. Germline assignment: CDR1 SGHSA and CDR2 FRNQAP. The CDR3 is CASRSSGNTEVFF. The covered CDR3 bases are TGTGCAAGCAGATCCTCAGGGAACACAGAAGTCTTC.

Details on this clone: Each gene name is a mouse one. The observed sequence ends 1 residue before the CDR3 terminus, with the missing tail filled in from the germline J gene. V and J are TRBV19 and TRBJ1-1; the D gene is possibly TRBD1 (5 bases). The CDR3 is 13 residues long. Trimming stripped 5 bases from V and 0 bases from J, with 8 bases between. Germline V gene lookup returns CDR1 FNHDT and CDR2 SITEND (reference sequence). The CDR3 region is CASRRQTNTEVFF. The sequenced part of the CDR3 DNA is TGTGCCAGCAGACGACAGACAAACACAGAAGTCTTC.

About this clone itself: Gene names and germline match the mouse. The read ends 1 residue before the CDR3 terminus; that terminus is restored from the germline J gene. J is TRBJ2-4 and V is TRBV20; no definite D call. Trimming stripped 2 bases from V and 3 bases from J, with 9 bases between. Germline V gives CDR1 GFQATS, CDR2 STVNSAI. CDR3 length: 13 amino acids. The part of the CDR3 DNA that was read is TGTGGTGCTAGGTCGGGAGGGCAAAACACCTTGTAC. This encodes CGARSGGQNTLY. The CDR3 in its entirety is CGARSGGQNTLYF.